The entry below describes one TCR beta chain. As yet, its antigen is unknown. A much larger clone sits a single nucleotide away, making a read error possible. The sample is drawn from a study of blood T cells in healthy people across ages. Study as a whole: Template switching picked up about one barcoded beta molecule for each two T cells. Broader study findings: Possibly confounding the expanded clonotype changes was the fact that donor CMV status was unknown.

It was with a sample-barcoded 5' primer and a J-beta primer mix that a second PCR of roughly 7 to 12 cycles was run. TCRdb itself ran the 5' RACE reads through MiXCR, one entry per CDR3 protein. The profile shows roughly 1.6 million distinct CDR3 sequences, about 31% of them singletons. V lost 6 bases and J lost 4; bases outside the gene matches: 12. The CDR3 is made up of 15 amino acids. CDR1 MNHEY and CDR2 SVGAGI come from the germline V gene. Sequencing was carried out using blood. The source is a young woman in good health. The rearrangement joins TRBV6-5 to TRBJ2-7, with TRBD1 matching over 7 bases. The CDR3 loop is CASSSGKGALYEQYF. CDR3 bases: TGTGCCAGCAGCTCCGGAAAGGGGGCGCTTTACGAGCAGTACTTC.